The clone carrying this T cell receptor beta chain has a single count. There are 15 residues in the CDR3. V lost 6 bases, J lost 2 bases, and 7 bases stayed unmatched. Germline-derived CDR1 and CDR2 are MNHEY and SMNVEV (reference sequence). The entry originates in a study of blood T cell repertoires in COVID-19. The overall study: COVID-19 samples from acute and convalescent phases originated in the United States, Italy and Spain. PBMCs, B-cell-depleted T cells, or T cells provided the cDNA or gDNA that made up the material.

In the authors' workflow: From reference gene primer amplification, estimates of nucleated cell counts were derived. Assay: immunoSEQ multiplex PCR; the TCRdb copy retains only in-frame clones and omits some. The V and J calls and clone size are taken from that table; D and trimming were inferred from the DNA. The sample carries some 12,000 clones, approximately 85% recorded once. The chain recombines TRBV27 with TRBJ2-1, with TRBD2 matching 7 bases. Sequencing used peripheral blood. This clonotype was sampled from a woman in her fifties or sixties with acute or convalescent COVID-19. This chain's CDR3 is CASRPGTIPYNEQFF. The CDR3, as DNA: TGTGCCAGCAGACCCGGGACTATACCCTACAATGAGCAGTTCTTC.